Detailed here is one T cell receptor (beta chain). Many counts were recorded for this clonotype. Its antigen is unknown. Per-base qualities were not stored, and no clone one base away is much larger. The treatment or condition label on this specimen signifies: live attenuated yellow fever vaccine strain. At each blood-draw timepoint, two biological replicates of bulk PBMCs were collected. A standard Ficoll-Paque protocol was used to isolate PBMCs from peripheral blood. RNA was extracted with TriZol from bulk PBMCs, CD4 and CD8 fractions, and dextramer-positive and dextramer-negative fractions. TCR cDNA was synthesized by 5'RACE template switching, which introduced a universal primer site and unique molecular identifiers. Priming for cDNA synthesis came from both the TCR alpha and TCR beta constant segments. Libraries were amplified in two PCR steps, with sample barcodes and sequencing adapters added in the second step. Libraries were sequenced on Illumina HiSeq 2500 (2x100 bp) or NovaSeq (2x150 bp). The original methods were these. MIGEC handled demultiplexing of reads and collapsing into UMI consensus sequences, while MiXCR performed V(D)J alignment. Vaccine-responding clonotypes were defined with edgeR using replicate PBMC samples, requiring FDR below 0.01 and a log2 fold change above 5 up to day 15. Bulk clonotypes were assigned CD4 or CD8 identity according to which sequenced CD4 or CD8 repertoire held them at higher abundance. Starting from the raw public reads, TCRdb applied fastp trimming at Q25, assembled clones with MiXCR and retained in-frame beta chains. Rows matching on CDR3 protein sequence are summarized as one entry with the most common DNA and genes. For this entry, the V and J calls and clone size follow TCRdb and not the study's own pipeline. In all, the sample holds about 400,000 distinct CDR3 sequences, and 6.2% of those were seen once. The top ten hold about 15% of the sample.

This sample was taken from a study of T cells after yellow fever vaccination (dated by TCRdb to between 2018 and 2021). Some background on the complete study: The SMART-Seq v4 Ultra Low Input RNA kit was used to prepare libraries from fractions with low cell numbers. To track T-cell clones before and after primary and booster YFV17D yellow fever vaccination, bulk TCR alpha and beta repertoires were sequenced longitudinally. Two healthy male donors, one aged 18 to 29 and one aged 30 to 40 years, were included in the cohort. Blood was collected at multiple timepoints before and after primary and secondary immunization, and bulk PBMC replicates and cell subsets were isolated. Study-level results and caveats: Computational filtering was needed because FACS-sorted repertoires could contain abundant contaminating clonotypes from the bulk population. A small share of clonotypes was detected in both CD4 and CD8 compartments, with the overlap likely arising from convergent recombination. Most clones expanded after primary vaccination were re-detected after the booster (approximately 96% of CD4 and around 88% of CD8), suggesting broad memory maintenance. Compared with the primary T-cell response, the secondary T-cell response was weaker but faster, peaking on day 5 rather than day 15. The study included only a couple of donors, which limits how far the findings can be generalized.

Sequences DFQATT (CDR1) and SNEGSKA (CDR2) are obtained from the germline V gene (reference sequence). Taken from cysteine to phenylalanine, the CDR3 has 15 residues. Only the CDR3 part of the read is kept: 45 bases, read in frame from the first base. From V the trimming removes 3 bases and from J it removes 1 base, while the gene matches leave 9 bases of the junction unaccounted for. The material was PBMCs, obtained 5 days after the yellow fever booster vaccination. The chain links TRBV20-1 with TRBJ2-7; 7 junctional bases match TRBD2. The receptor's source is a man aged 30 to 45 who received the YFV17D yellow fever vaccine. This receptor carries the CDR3 CSASLAGVGSYEQYF. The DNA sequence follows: TGCAGTGCTAGCCTCGCGGGAGTAGGATCCTACGAGCAGTACTTC.